This T cell receptor beta chain was sequenced during a study of blood T cell repertoires in COVID-19. Some clones are missing from TCRdb's copy, which holds only in-frame ones; the method was immunoSEQ multiplex PCR. The sample includes 250,000 to 300,000 clones, about 90% of them seen just once. CDR3 size: 15 residues. Germline CDR1 MNHEY, CDR2 SVGAGI. The V segment lost 7 bases and the J segment 6 bases; nucleotides outside the gene matches: 10. This clone showed up just once. This sequence joins TRBV6-5 and TRBJ2-2, with 8 bases lining up with TRBD1. The TCR comes from a woman aged 25 to 39 with COVID-19, enrolled during active disease. The sequencing input was peripheral blood. The CDR3 loop reads CASTTDRGWAGELFF. Written as DNA, the CDR3 is TGTGCCAGCACCACCGACAGGGGTTGGGCCGGGGAGCTGTTTTTT.